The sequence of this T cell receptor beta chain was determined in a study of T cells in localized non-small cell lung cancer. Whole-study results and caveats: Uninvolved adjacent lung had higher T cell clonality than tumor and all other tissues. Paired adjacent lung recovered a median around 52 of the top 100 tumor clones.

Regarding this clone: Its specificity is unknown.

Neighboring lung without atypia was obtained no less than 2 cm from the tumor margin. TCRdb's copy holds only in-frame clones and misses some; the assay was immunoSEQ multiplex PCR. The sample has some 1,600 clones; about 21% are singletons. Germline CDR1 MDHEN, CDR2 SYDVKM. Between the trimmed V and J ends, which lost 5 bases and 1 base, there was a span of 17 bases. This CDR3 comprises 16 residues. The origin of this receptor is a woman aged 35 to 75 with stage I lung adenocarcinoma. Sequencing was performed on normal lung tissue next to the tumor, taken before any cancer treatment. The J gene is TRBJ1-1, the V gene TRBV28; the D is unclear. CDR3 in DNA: TGTGCCAGCAGTGTGGTCCCGGGTCCGCCGAACACTGAAGCTTTCTTT. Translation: CASSVVPGPPNTEAFF.